Below are 9 T cell receptor beta chains sequenced from a single sample in a study of a mutant IDH1 vaccine in newly diagnosed glioma. Assay: immunoSEQ multiplex PCR; the TCRdb copy retains only in-frame clones and omits some. The sample carries approximately 44,000 clones, 76% recorded once. Regarding time point: week 35, safety follow-up. In the vaccine, a single dose held 300 ug of the mutant IDH1 20-mer peptide, along with topical imiquimod. Their recognized antigens are unknown. This specimen consisted of PBMCs, obtained from a glioma patient whose treatment included an IDH1 peptide vaccine. The receptors here all came from a man aged 40-49 years with glioma.

V and J are TRBV18 and TRBJ2-2, with TRBD1 identical over 12 bases. V lost 6 bases to trimming and J lost 4 bases; unmatched junction nucleotides: 6. The CDR3 spans 16 residues. Germline CDR1 is KGHSH and CDR2 is LQKENI. The DNA of the CDR3 is TGTGCCAGCTCTCAGGGACAGGGGGCGAGCACCGGGGAGCTGTTTTTT. This gives the protein CASSQGQGASTGELFF.

This clone was observed once. The rearrangement joins TRBV7-2 to TRBJ1-1; no reliable D call. The CDR3 spans 12 residues. Trimming cost V 7 bases and J 1 base, with 7 bases left between them. Germline V gives CDR1 SGHTA, CDR2 FQGNSA. The chain's CDR3 is CASTPGNTEAFF. The CDR3 DNA is TGTGCCAGCACCCCCGGGAACACTGAAGCTTTCTTT.

J is TRBJ2-2 and V is TRBV5-6; D is perhaps TRBD1 (6 bases). CDR3 size: 16 residues. Trimming stripped 4 bases from V and 2 bases from J, with 15 bases between. Per the germline V gene, CDR1 is SGHDT and CDR2 is YYEEEE. CDR3 region: CASSPRTAINTGELFF. The CDR3 DNA is TGTGCCAGCAGCCCAAGGACAGCCATAAACACCGGGGAGCTGTTTTTT.

The chain carries TRBV30 and TRBJ1-5; TRBD1 matches 8 bases. Germline CDR1 GTSNPN, CDR2 SVGIG (reference sequence). After removal of 1 base from V and 4 bases from J, the junction contained 15 bases not matched to a gene. The CDR3 consists of 18 residues. The CDR3 DNA reads as TGTGCCTGGAGTGGACCGCAGTGGGCAGGGGGCGAAAATCAGCCCCAGCATTTT. As protein: CAWSGPQWAGGENQPQHF.

The V gene is TRBV7-2, the J gene TRBJ2-5; weak D call: TRBD1 (6 bases). The CDR3 runs 13 residues. From germline, CDR1 is SGHTA and CDR2 FQGNSA. Trimming stripped 9 bases from V and 1 base from J, with 12 bases between. The CDR3 is CARERDTQETQYF. CDR3 bases: TGTGCCAGAGAAAGGGACACCCAAGAGACCCAGTACTTC.

The DNA of the CDR3 is TGTGCCAGTAGTCCCCACAGGGGTGAGAATGAGCAGTTCTTC. Translation: CASSPHRGENEQFF. The chain employs TRBV19 and TRBJ2-1; 7 bases agree with TRBD1. Germline-derived CDR1 and CDR2 are LNHDA and SQIVND (reference sequence). The trim removed 5 bases at V and 7 bases at J, leaving 8 bases unmatched. The CDR3 sequence is 14 residues long.

The chain is built from TRBV29-1 and TRBJ2-3, with D perhaps TRBD1 or TRBD2 (5 bases each). Trimming stripped 6 bases from V and 6 bases from J, with 10 bases between. CDR1 and CDR2 (germline): SQVTM, ANQGSEA. The CDR3 sequence is 11 residues long. The DNA of the CDR3 is TGCAGCGTCGGGGCCGGCGATACGCAGTATTTT. It specifies CSVGAGDTQYF.

This clone was detected only a few times. This rearrangement joins TRBV2 to TRBJ1-1; 7 bases match TRBD1. In germline, CDR1 is SNHLY, CDR2 FYNNEI. V shed 6 bases and J 1 base; nucleotides not matched to a gene: 5. The CDR3 consists of 14 residues. The CDR3 coding sequence is TGTGCCAGCAGATGGGACAGTTCGAACACTGAAGCTTTCTTT. Translated, it gives CASRWDSSNTEAFF.

This clone was detected only once. The chain carries TRBV7-8 and TRBJ2-2; 8 bases map to TRBD1. CDR3 length equals 16 residues. CDR1 is SGHVS and CDR2 is FQNEAQ in the germline V gene. Trimming took 6 bases from V and 4 from J; bases not matched to a gene: 10. CDR3: CASSSRTGRFTGELFF. The CDR3 DNA reads TGTGCCAGCAGTTCCCGGACAGGGAGGTTCACCGGGGAGCTGTTTTTT. The variable domain in full, completed from reference TRBV7-8 and TRBJ2-2, reads GAGVSQSPRYKVAKRGQDVALRCDPISGHVSLFWYQQALGQGPEFLTYFQNEAQLDKSGLPSDRFFAERPEGSVSTLKIQRTQQEDSAVYLCASSSRTGRFTGELFFGEGSRLTVL.